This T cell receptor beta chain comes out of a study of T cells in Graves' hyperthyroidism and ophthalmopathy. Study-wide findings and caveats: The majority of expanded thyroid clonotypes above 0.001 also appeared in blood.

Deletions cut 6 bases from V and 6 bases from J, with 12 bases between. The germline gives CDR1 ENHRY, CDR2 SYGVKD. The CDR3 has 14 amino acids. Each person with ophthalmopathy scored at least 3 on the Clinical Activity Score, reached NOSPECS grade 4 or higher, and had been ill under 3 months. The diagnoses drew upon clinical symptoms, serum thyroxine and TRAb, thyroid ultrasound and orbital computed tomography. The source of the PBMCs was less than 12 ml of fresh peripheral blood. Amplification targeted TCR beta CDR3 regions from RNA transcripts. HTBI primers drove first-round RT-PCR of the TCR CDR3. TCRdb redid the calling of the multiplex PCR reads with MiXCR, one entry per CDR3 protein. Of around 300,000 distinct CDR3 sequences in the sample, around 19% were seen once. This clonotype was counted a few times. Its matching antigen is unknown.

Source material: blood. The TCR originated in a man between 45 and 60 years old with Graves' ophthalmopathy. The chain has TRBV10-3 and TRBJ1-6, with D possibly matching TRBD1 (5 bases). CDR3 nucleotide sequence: TGTGCCATCAGGGCCGGGACCCTTAATTCACCCCTCCACTTT. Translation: CAIRAGTLNSPLHF.